This is a list of T cell receptor beta chains from one sample in a study of PD-1 blockade in classical Hodgkin lymphoma. Sequenced by immunoSEQ multiplex PCR; TCRdb stores in-frame clones only, minus some. The sample contains roughly 56,000 clones, 87% of which appear only once. Sequences were derived from peripheral blood mononuclear cells (PBMCs), sampled before the fourth cycle of nivolumab. These receptors all come from a human donor with classical Hodgkin lymphoma. Each CDR3 is given with its conserved first and last residue. A D gene is named only where the DNA matches it firmly. Clone sizes are given selectively: once, few, many, or a class where the clone is expanded.

d_gene	v_gene	abundance	j_gene	CDR3aa	CDR3nt
-	TRBV19	-	TRBJ2-5	CASSRGFQETQYF	TGTGCCAGTAGTAGGGGGTTCCAAGAGACCCAGTACTTC
-	TRBV6-6	-	TRBJ2-2	CASSYPDATGELFF	TGTGCCAGCAGTTATCCGGACGCCACCGGGGAGCTGTTTTTT
-	TRBV4-2	-	TRBJ2-3	CASSQDVTIRTDTQYF	TGTGCCAGCAGCCAAGATGTGACTATTAGGACAGATACGCAGTATTTT
-	TRBV5-1	-	TRBJ1-1	CASSLGREWNLHTEAFF	TGCGCCAGCAGCTTGGGCAGGGAGTGGAATTTACACACTGAAGCTTTCTTT
TRBD1	TRBV5-1	once	TRBJ1-5	CASSLAGTGLGEPQHF	TGCGCCAGCAGCTTGGCGGGGACAGGGTTGGGGGAGCCCCAGCATTTT
-	TRBV2	once	TRBJ2-7	CASSEEAGQLASEQYF	TGTGCCAGCAGTGAAGAGGCAGGACAACTCGCAAGCGAGCAGTACTTC
-	TRBV7-2	-	TRBJ2-7	CASSLEGGPPYEQYF	TGTGCCAGCAGCTTAGAGGGGGGCCCTCCTTACGAGCAGTACTTC
-	TRBV6-1	once	TRBJ2-5	CASSGVRKSQETQYF	TGTGCCAGCAGTGGTGTTAGGAAGAGCCAAGAGACCCAGTACTTC
TRBD1	TRBV18	-	TRBJ2-1	CASSPYGQGSSYNEQFF	TGTGCCAGCTCACCATACGGACAGGGGAGCTCCTACAATGAGCAGTTCTTC
TRBD1	TRBV7-8	-	TRBJ2-4	CASSSGQVAKNIQYF	TGTGCCAGCAGCTCGGGACAGGTAGCCAAAAACATTCAGTACTTC
-	TRBV5-1	-	TRBJ2-3	CASSLAGGKNTDTQYF	TGCGCCAGCAGCTTGGCTGGAGGGAAGAACACAGATACGCAGTATTTT
-	TRBV6-6	-	TRBJ2-7	CASSKGQGLYEQYF	TGTGCCAGCAGTAAGGGTCAGGGGTTATACGAGCAGTACTTC
-	TRBV28	once	TRBJ1-3	CASSVPGTISGNTIYF	TGTGCCAGCAGTGTACCCGGGACAATTTCTGGAAACACCATATATTTT
TRBD1	TRBV6-5	-	TRBJ1-2	CASSSTGRNYGYTF	TGTGCCAGCAGTTCGACAGGGCGGAACTATGGCTACACCTTC
-	TRBV19	-	TRBJ2-4	CASSQRQLAKNIQYF	TGTGCCAGTAGTCAGAGGCAACTAGCCAAAAACATTCAGTACTTC
-	TRBV5-1	-	TRBJ2-2	CASSIRTVNTGELFF	TGCGCCAGCAGCATTCGGACAGTGAACACCGGGGAGCTGTTTTTT
-	TRBV6-1	-	TRBJ1-5	CASSELGGNQPQHF	TGTGCCAGCAGTGAACTGGGGGGCAATCAGCCCCAGCATTTT
-	TRBV5-1	-	TRBJ2-5	CASSLGQLQETQYF	TGCGCCAGCAGCTTGGGACAGCTTCAAGAGACCCAGTACTTC
TRBD1	TRBV5-1	medium-sized	TRBJ1-1	CASSLPGGTEAFF	TGCGCCAGCAGCCTGCCAGGGGGGACTGAAGCTTTCTTT
TRBD2	TRBV28	-	TRBJ2-5	CASRSTSGGGGETQYF	TGTGCCAGCAGGAGTACTAGCGGGGGCGGTGGGGAGACCCAGTACTTC
TRBD2	TRBV5-6	-	TRBJ2-5	CASSFWRGQETQYF	TGTGCCAGCAGCTTTTGGCGGGGGCAAGAGACCCAGTACTTC
-	TRBV30	-	TRBJ2-3	CACNYDSTDTQYF	TGTGCCTGTAATTACGACAGCACAGATACGCAGTATTTT
TRBD2	TRBV6-6	once	TRBJ2-3	CASSPTGTSGVDTQYF	TGTGCCAGCAGTCCTACCGGGACTAGCGGGGTGGATACGCAGTATTTT
TRBD2	TRBV5-1	-	TRBJ2-1	CASSSPASGGSGMYNEQFF	TGCGCCAGCAGCTCCCCTGCTAGCGGGGGTTCGGGGATGTACAATGAGCAGTTCTTC
-	TRBV19	once	TRBJ1-1	CASSIGLGGGTEAFF	TGTGCCAGTAGTATTGGACTCGGAGGGGGCACTGAAGCTTTCTTT
TRBD1	TRBV30	few	TRBJ1-5	CAWSAGGSNQPQHF	TGTGCCTGGAGTGCAGGGGGGAGCAATCAGCCCCAGCATTTT
-	TRBV11-3	-	TRBJ2-3	CASSSTRGATQYF	TGTGCCAGCAGCTCAACACGGGGAGCTACGCAGTATTTT
-	TRBV5-4	-	TRBJ2-3	CASTVRGYTDTQYF	TGTGCCAGCACCGTCCGGGGATACACAGATACGCAGTATTTT
-	TRBV19	-	TRBJ1-2	CASSVTFRNGYTF	TGTGCCAGTAGTGTGACATTTCGCAATGGCTACACCTTC
-	TRBV5-1	once	TRBJ2-3	CASSFGGADTQYF	TGCGCCAGCAGCTTCGGGGGTGCAGATACGCAGTATTTT
-	TRBV28	-	TRBJ1-1	CASSFSSRGYTEAFF	TGTGCCAGCAGTTTTAGTTCCAGGGGCTACACTGAAGCTTTCTTT
TRBD2	TRBV27	-	TRBJ2-3	CASSRTSGGYTQYF	TGTGCCAGCAGTAGGACTAGCGGGGGGTATACGCAGTATTTT